Listed here are 5 T cell receptor beta chains from one sample, sequenced in a study of tumor-infiltrating lymphocytes in primary liver carcinoma. Between roughly 17 and 31 mg of unsorted bulk tissue served as the source from which RNA and DNA were co-extracted. Total RNA (roughly 0.45 ug) served as template for TCR beta cDNA synthesis primed by a constant-region primer. Three rounds of nested multiplex PCR with slightly modified ARM-PCR produced TCR beta libraries. TRBV1-TRBV30 forward primers and a C-beta reverse primer were used in the first two PCR rounds, which each ran for approximately 10 cycles. TCRdb fed the multiplex PCR reads into MiXCR, producing one record per CDR3 protein. The repertoire includes 100,000 or so distinct CDR3 sequences, around two thirds of them detected once, and 9.5% to 15% sits in the top ten. The specimen sequenced was liver tumor tissue from sampling region 2. Sample subset: tumor region T2, inferior pole. These receptors came from a woman in her sixties or seventies with primary liver carcinoma and hepatitis B virus infection.

Ten or more counts support this clonotype. CDR3 protein: CASSLHETYSEAFF. The CDR3 DNA sequence: TGTGCCAGCAGCTTACACGAAACATACTCTGAAGCTTTCTTT. This sequence joins TRBV7-8 and TRBJ1-1; no clear D. Between the trimmed V and J ends, which lost 2 bases and 6 bases, there was a span of 13 bases. CDR3 length: 14 residues. Germline V gene data show CDR1 as SGHVS and CDR2 as FQNEAQ.

With respect to this clonotype: The junction departs from the called germline gene at one end, perhaps through a read error. This rearrangement joins TRBV11-2 to TRBJ2-3; 8 bases map to TRBD2. Germline-derived CDR1 and CDR2 are SGHAT and FQNNGV. CDR3 size: 15 residues. The CDR3 region is CASSYRGGETNTQNF. The CDR3 coding sequence is TGTGCCAGTAGCTACCGGGGGGGGGAGACAAATACGCAGAATTTT.

Comments on this clonotype: A clone one base away is much larger, so this may be a read error. The CDR3 does not end in the conserved phenylalanine or tryptophan, so this is likely a read error. The J gene is TRBJ2-2, the V gene TRBV30, with 10 bases lining up with TRBD2. V lost 2 bases, J lost 6 bases, and 3 bases stayed unmatched. This CDR3 comprises 14 residues. Germline V lookup: CDR1 GTSNPN, CDR2 SVGIG (reference sequence). The CDR3 coding sequence is TGTGCCTGGAGTTTAGGACTAGCGGCCGGGGAGCTGTTTCTT. Amino acids: CAWSLGLAAGELFL.

Details on this clonotype: This clone may be a read error of a much larger clone one base away. CDR3 amino acids: CGVVGPGGAETQYF. CDR3 coding DNA: TGCGGCGTTGTCGGGCCAGGGGGCGCAGAGACCCAGTACTTC. The rearrangement joins TRBV29-1 to TRBJ2-5; 8 nucleotides line up with TRBD1. The V gene's germline CDR1 is SQVTM and CDR2 ANQGSEA. The CDR3 loop spans 14 amino acids. The full variable domain, its missing parts supplied by reference TRBV29-1 and TRBJ2-5, is SAVISQKPSRDICQRGTSLTIQCQVDSQVTMMFWYRQQPGQSLTLIATANQGSEATYESGFVIDKFPISRPNLTFSTLTVSNMSPEDSSIYLCGVVGPGGAETQYFGPGTRLLVL.

The sample holds a few counts of this clonotype. V usage is TRBV7-2 and J usage is TRBJ1-4; 10 bases are shared with TRBD1. This CDR3 spans 16 amino acids. CDR1 SGHTA and CDR2 FQGNSA come from the germline V gene. J lost 6 bases, V lost 2 bases, and 6 bases had no gene match. CDR3 sequence reads: CASSLLSGTGDEKLFF. In DNA form, the CDR3 reads TGTGCCAGCAGCTTACTCTCGGGGACAGGGGATGAAAAACTGTTTTTT.